This T cell receptor (beta chain) was found in a study of T cell changes during pregnancy in multiple sclerosis. Germline-derived CDR1 and CDR2 are LNHDA and SQIVND (reference sequence). CDR3 length: 13 amino acids. V was trimmed by 5 bases and J by 3 bases, leaving 10 bases between them. Sequenced by immunoSEQ multiplex PCR; TCRdb stores in-frame clones only, minus some. This repertoire shows about 44,000 clones, 88% found once; its top ten account for about 6.3%. The chain combines TRBV19 with TRBJ1-2; no reliable D call. Material: CD8+ T cells from peripheral blood mononuclear cells, obtained after pregnancy. This TCR was recovered from a female donor in good health, enrolled as a control in a pregnancy study. CDR3 coding DNA: TGTGCCAGTAGTTGGGCAGGATACTATGGCTACACCTTC. Translating gives CASSWAGYYGYTF.